The clone carrying this T cell receptor beta chain appeared once. Its antigen is unidentified. Each gene name is a mouse one. The read gets to within 1 residue of the CDR3 end, and the germline J gene fills in the rest. This entry is derived from a study of tissue T cells after allogeneic stem cell transplantation. The study, taken as a whole, reports: Within patients, tissue anatomy strongly shaped TCR repertoire composition. Sampling depth was limited, and the cohort was small and clinically varied. Blood and spleen captured only part of the tissue TCR repertoire.

Libraries were prepared by immunoSEQ multiplex PCR; TCRdb keeps only in-frame clonotypes and omits some of them. The data contain more than 40,000 clones, approximately 70% of them seen just once; the ten biggest clones take up around 0.5%. Looked up from germline, CDR1 is FNHDT and CDR2 is SITEND (reference sequence). Deletions cut 4 bases from V and 10 bases from J, with 5 bases between. This CDR3 is built from 9 residues. Sequenced material: sorted cells pooled from one or two spleens. The source of this sequence is a pool of C57BL/6 mice in good health. This sequence joins TRBV19 and TRBJ1-1; D remains unclear. The chain's CDR3 is CASSHSVFF. The CDR3 bases that were read are TGTGCCAGCAGTCACTCAGTCTTC.